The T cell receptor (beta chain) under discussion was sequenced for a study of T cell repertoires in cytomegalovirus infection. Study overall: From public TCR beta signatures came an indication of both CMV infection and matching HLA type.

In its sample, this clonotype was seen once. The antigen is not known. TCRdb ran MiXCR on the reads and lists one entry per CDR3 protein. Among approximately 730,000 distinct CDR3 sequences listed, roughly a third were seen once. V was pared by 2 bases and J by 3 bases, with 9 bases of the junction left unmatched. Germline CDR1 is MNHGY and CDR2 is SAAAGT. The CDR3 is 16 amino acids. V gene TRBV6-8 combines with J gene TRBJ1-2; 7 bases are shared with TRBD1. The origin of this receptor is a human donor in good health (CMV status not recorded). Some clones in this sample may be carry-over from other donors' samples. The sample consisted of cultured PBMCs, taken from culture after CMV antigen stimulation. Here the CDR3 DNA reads TGTGCCAGCAGTTACGCTCCGGGACAGAGCTACTATGGCTACACCTTC. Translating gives CASSYAPGQSYYGYTF.